Given below is one T cell receptor (beta chain) in context. The authors reverse transcribed roughly 0.5 to 1 ug RNA with random hexamers. Coverage of TCR beta CDR3 amplification by immunoSEQ multiplex PCR extended to 54 Vbeta and 13 Jbeta. TCRdb passed the immunoSEQ multiplex PCR reads through MiXCR, listing each CDR3 protein once. The data hold 90,000 to 150,000 distinct CDR3 sequences, with more than 85% observed a single time. The data belong to a study of CD8 T cells in Susac syndrome. Sequencing of TCR beta drew on CD8+ and CD4+ T cells from blood. Stable or active relapsing-remitting multiple sclerosis, untreated and meeting revised McDonald criteria, defined the controls. FACS enriched CD8+ TEMRA cells, while bulk CD8+ and CD4+ were negatively isolated. CDR1 is MNHEY and CDR2 is SVGAGI in the germline V gene. CDR3 length equals 15 residues. V was trimmed by 5 bases and J by 1 base, leaving 15 bases between them.

The source material was CD4+ T cells from PBMCs. The clonotype was recovered from a human donor with multiple sclerosis. The V and J genes are TRBV6-5 and TRBJ2-7, with D perhaps matching TRBD2 (6 bases). CDR3 amino acids: CASSPAGGESYEQYF. CDR3 nucleotide sequence: TGTGCCAGCAGTCCTGCAGGCGGGGAGTCCTACGAGCAGTACTTC.